This TCR beta chain was recorded in a study of human T cells and chemical hapten exposure. It was the library that attached unique molecular identifiers to individual cDNA molecules. Per the study methods: A per-sample median of around 88,000 TCRs was observed, with counts ranging from about 23,224 to 690,600. TCRdb independently ran MiXCR on the RACE reads; one entry per CDR3 protein. In this record, the V and J calls reflect TCRdb's handling and not the investigators' own analysis. The sample has 30,000 or so distinct CDR3 sequences, nearly 7.5% seen once. Time point in this sample: healthy volunteer bleed at 2 weeks. Whole blood that had not been fractionated was the source of extracted total RNA. The CDR3 has 14 residues. The germline V gene encodes CDR1 GTSNPN and CDR2 SVGIG (reference sequence). V lost 4 bases, J lost 4 bases, and 14 bases lay in between.

Sequenced: whole blood. V usage is TRBV30 and J usage is TRBJ2-1, with D perhaps matching TRBD1 (6 bases). The sequence was obtained from a human donor in good health. Some clones in this sample may be carry-over from other donors' samples. CDR3 in amino acids: CAWIPRGCYNEQFF. The DNA of the CDR3 is TGTGCCTGGATTCCTAGGGGGTGTTACAATGAGCAGTTCTTC.